This note documents a single TCR beta chain sequence. The source of the sample is a study of blood T cell repertoires in COVID-19. V gave up 0 bases and J gave up 0 bases, with 8 bases separating them. CDR3 length equals 16 residues. Looked up from germline, CDR1 is LGHNA and CDR2 is YSLEER. Measured with immunoSEQ multiplex PCR; TCRdb has only the in-frame clones, and not every one. There are 80,000 to 95,000 clones in the sample; roughly 76% occur only once, and about a fifth lies in the top ten. The V call is TRBV4-3, the J call TRBJ1-4; tentative D call: TRBD1 (5 bases). The TCR comes from a woman older than 75 with active or convalescent COVID-19. Input material: peripheral blood. The CDR3, as DNA: TGCGCCAGCAGCCAAGAGGGGGGGGCAACTAATGAAAAACTGTTTTTT. Its protein product is CASSQEGGATNEKLFF.